The clone carrying this T cell receptor beta chain was counted at least ten times. This record belongs to a study of human T cells and chemical hapten exposure. TCRdb used MiXCR to reprocess the RACE reads, holding one entry per CDR3 protein. Among approximately 33,000 distinct CDR3 sequences listed, 6% to 7.5% were seen once. There are 17 residues in the CDR3. Germline lookup yields CDR1 MDHEN and CDR2 SYDVKM. V lost 3 bases, J lost 5 bases, and 19 bases lay in between. Documented time point: healthy volunteer bleed at 2 weeks. The authors' total RNA extraction used unfractionated whole blood. The clonotype comes from a human donor in good health. Some clones in this sample may be carry-over from other donors' samples. Sequencing was done on a sample of whole blood. V usage is TRBV28 and J usage is TRBJ2-2; D is perhaps TRBD1 (6 bases). CDR3 DNA sequence: TGTGCCAGCAGTTTCCTGGGGGCATTTCATGGAACCGGGGAGCTGTTTTTT. This gives the protein CASSFLGAFHGTGELFF.